The clone carrying this T cell receptor beta chain was recorded only once. Its antigen is unknown. Diagnosis was based on clinical symptoms, serum thyroxine, TRAb, thyroid ultrasound and orbital computed tomography. The source of the sample is a study of Graves' ophthalmopathy and Graves' hyperthyroidism. In the study overall: Untreated patients at initial diagnosis provided peripheral blood. Overall study findings and caveats: For separating ophthalmopathy from stable hyperthyroidism, a 13-signature model gave 85% to 90% sensitivity and around 80% specificity. Sensitivity of about 67% and specificity of 72% to 80% were achieved by the model that predicted ophthalmopathy progression.

Researchers took RNA transcripts and amplified TCR beta CDR3 regions from them. A first-round RT-PCR used HTBI primers, followed by a second-round multiplex PCR. TCRdb ran MiXCR on the multiplex PCR reads and lists one entry per CDR3 protein. There are 200,000 to 250,000 distinct CDR3 sequences in the sample; 20% to 25% occur only once, and roughly 40% lies in the top ten. CDR1 is SQVTM and CDR2 is ANQGSEA in the germline V gene. Trimming took 4 bases from V and 6 from J, leaving 15 bases between them. The CDR3 loop spans 13 amino acids. The sequenced material came from peripheral blood. The chain carries TRBV29-1 and TRBJ1-1; D not certain. This receptor was identified in a woman between 50 and 59 years old with Graves' ophthalmopathy. CDR3 sequence (DNA): TGCAGCGTTGGCGAGGACCCATCCGCTGAAGCTTTCTTT. It yields the protein CSVGEDPSAEAFF.